The 32 T cell receptor beta chains listed next were all sequenced from one sample in a study of technical replicates of blood from several donors. Some clones are missing from TCRdb's copy, which holds only in-frame ones; the method was immunoSEQ multiplex PCR. The sample includes tens of thousands of clones, approximately 84% of them seen just once. Sequencing input: PBMCs. The receptors derive from a human donor in good health. Some clones in this sample may be carry-over from other donors' samples.

As regards this clone: The same CDR3 can be traced to other DNA sequences in this sample. The chain employs TRBV11-2 and TRBJ2-3, with 10 bases lining up with TRBD2. Germline CDR1 SGHAT, CDR2 FQNNGV. The CDR3 extends over 15 amino acids. After removal of 3 bases from V and 5 bases from J, the junction contained 5 bases not matched to a gene. CDR3 in DNA: TGTGCCAGCAGCTTCAGCGGGGGGGCGGGAGATACGCAGTATTTT. Translated, it gives CASSFSGGAGDTQYF.

This chain links TRBV7-8 with TRBJ1-5, with D unresolved. Germline loops: CDR1 SGHVS, CDR2 FQNEAQ. V shed 3 bases and J shed 3 bases, with 12 bases lying between them. This CDR3 has 15 residues. This chain's CDR3 is CASSFSNEYNQPQHF. In nucleotides, the CDR3 is TGTGCCAGCAGCTTCTCAAACGAGTACAATCAGCCCCAGCATTTT. The complete variable domain, with remaining parts taken from reference TRBV7-8 and TRBJ1-5, reads GAGVSQSPRYKVAKRGQDVALRCDPISGHVSLFWYQQALGQGPEFLTYFQNEAQLDKSGLPSDRFFAERPEGSVSTLKIQRTQQEDSAVYLCASSFSNEYNQPQHFGDGTRLSIL.

This clone was observed once. The chain recombines TRBV6-1 with TRBJ2-1; 7 nucleotides match TRBD2. Losses at the gene ends were 1 base for V and 9 bases for J; bases not matched to a gene: 9. The CDR3 has 15 residues. From germline, CDR1 is MNHNS and CDR2 SASEGT. CDR3: CASSEGGGRWGEQFF. The CDR3 nucleotides are TGTGCCAGCAGTGAAGGGGGAGGGAGGTGGGGTGAGCAGTTCTTC.

The chain recombines TRBV25-1 with TRBJ2-7, with D tentatively TRBD1 (6 bases). V was clipped by 4 bases and J by 0 bases, with 13 bases between them. The germline V gene encodes CDR1 MGHDK and CDR2 SYGVNS. This CDR3 is built from 15 residues. The DNA for the CDR3 is TGTGCCAGCAGTGGAGCCGGGACACTCTCCTACGAGCAGTACTTC. It specifies CASSGAGTLSYEQYF.

J is TRBJ2-1 and V is TRBV5-1, with a weak D call TRBD1 (5 bases). CDR3 size: 15 residues. Trimming removed 3 bases at V and 5 bases at J, with 15 bases between. Germline V gives CDR1 SGHRS, CDR2 YFSETQ. CDR3: CASSYQGSLNNEQFF. In DNA form, the CDR3 reads TGCGCCAGCAGCTACCAGGGAAGTTTGAACAATGAGCAGTTCTTC. The variable domain in full, completed from reference TRBV5-1 and TRBJ2-1, reads KAGVTQTPRYLIKTRGQQVTLSCSPISGHRSVSWYQQTPGQGLQFLFEYFSETQRNKGNFPGRFSGRQFSNSRSEMNVSTLELGDSALYLCASSYQGSLNNEQFFGPGTRLTVL.

This chain uses TRBV2 with TRBJ1-6; D perhaps matches TRBD1 (6 bases). V lost 5 bases and J lost 1, with 15 bases in between. The CDR3 contains 17 residues. Germline assignment: CDR1 SNHLY and CDR2 FYNNEI. The CDR3 is CASSFTGFSSYNSPLHF. In DNA form, the CDR3 reads TGTGCCAGCAGTTTCACAGGGTTTAGTTCCTATAATTCACCCCTCCACTTT.

This clone was seen a single time. The chain joins TRBV7-9 to TRBJ2-2; possible D gene TRBD1, 7 bases. CDR1 SEHNR and CDR2 FQNEAQ come from the germline V gene (reference sequence). Deletions cut 5 bases from V and 5 bases from J, with 12 bases between. The CDR3 extends over 14 amino acids. The CDR3 region has the DNA TGTGCCAGCAGCCCCCAGGGGGGTACCGGGGAGCTGTTTTTT. It specifies CASSPQGGTGELFF.

V is TRBV19 and J is TRBJ1-5; 7 positions match TRBD1. V shed 5 bases, J shed 2 bases, and the junction held 6 bases outside the gene matches. There are 15 residues in the CDR3. Germline V gene sequence: CDR1 LNHDA, CDR2 SQIVND (reference sequence). CDR3 DNA sequence: TGTGCCAGTAGTCGCCTAGGACAGGGCAATCAGCCCCAGCATTTT. This sequence encodes CASSRLGQGNQPQHF.

The rearrangement joins TRBV7-3 to TRBJ2-7, with D unresolved. The CDR3 covers 15 residues. Germline V gene lookup returns CDR1 SGHTA and CDR2 FQGTGA. V was shortened by 0 bases and J by 6 bases, with 15 bases between the two germline ends. CDR3 bases: TGTGCCAGCAGCTTAACCCTAGATCCAATCCTCGAGCAGTACTTC. Amino acids: CASSLTLDPILEQYF.

The chain combines TRBV7-2 with TRBJ2-5; a possible D gene is TRBD1 (6 bases). The CDR3 is 16 amino acids. V was pared by 5 bases and J by 2 bases, with 18 bases between. Germline values: CDR1 SGHTA, CDR2 FQGNSA. In nucleotides, the CDR3 is TGTGCCAGCAGCCCAACGGAGACAGGAAGGCAAGAGACCCAGTACTTC. Its protein product is CASSPTETGRQETQYF.

V usage is TRBV11-2 and J usage is TRBJ2-7, with TRBD2 matching over 12 bases. CDR1 is SGHAT and CDR2 is FQNNGV in the germline V gene. The CDR3 is 14 amino acids. J was trimmed by 5 bases and V by 4 bases; bases with no gene match: 3. CDR3 in DNA: TGTGCCAGCAGCTCGCTAGCGGGGGGGCACGAGCAGTACTTC. It translates to CASSSLAGGHEQYF.

J is TRBJ1-4 and V is TRBV6-4; tentatively, D is TRBD1 (5 bases). There are 14 residues in the CDR3. Trimming left V 6 bases short and J 0 bases short, with 8 bases between. From germline, CDR1 is MRHNA and CDR2 SNTAGT. Written as DNA, the CDR3 is TGTGCCAGCAGCGAGACAGCAACTAATGAAAAACTGTTTTTT. As protein: CASSETATNEKLFF.

This clone is a singleton in its sample. The chain has TRBV29-1 and TRBJ1-5, with no clear D. V was pared by 4 bases and J by 2 bases, with 12 bases between. CDR3 length: 14 amino acids. Germline values: CDR1 SQVTM, CDR2 ANQGSEA. DNA for the CDR3: TGCAGCGTTGCCAAGGGAGCGGGCAATCAGCCCCAGCATTTT. Its translation is CSVAKGAGNQPQHF. Complete variable domain (other parts from reference TRBV29-1 and TRBJ1-5): SAVISQKPSRDICQRGTSLTIQCQVDSQVTMMFWYRQQPGQSLTLIATANQGSEATYESGFVIDKFPISRPNLTFSTLTVSNMSPEDSSIYLCSVAKGAGNQPQHFGDGTRLSIL.

V and J are TRBV4-2 and TRBJ2-5, with TRBD2 identical over 7 bases. The germline CDR1 and CDR2 sequences are LGHNA and YNFKEQ. The V gene end was trimmed by 0 bases and the J gene end by 4 bases; junction bases not matched to a gene: 5. This CDR3 has 15 amino acids. This CDR3 is CASSQDGGVGETQYF. The CDR3 DNA reads as TGTGCCAGCAGCCAAGATGGGGGGGTAGGAGAGACCCAGTACTTC.

By share of the sample, this clone is large. The gene calls are TRBV5-1 and TRBJ2-1, with D possibly matching TRBD2 (5 bases). V gave up 0 bases and J gave up 8 bases, with 15 bases separating them. The CDR3 covers 15 residues. Germline V gives CDR1 SGHRS, CDR2 YFSETQ. The CDR3 region is CASSLALPRVDEQFF. Written as DNA, the CDR3 is TGCGCCAGCAGCTTGGCACTCCCGAGGGTCGATGAGCAGTTCTTC.

CDR3 loop: CASRPILQRGAGAEQFF. The DNA for the CDR3 is TGTGCCAGCAGACCCATCCTACAGCGGGGGGCGGGGGCCGAGCAGTTCTTC. V usage is TRBV4-2 and J usage is TRBJ2-1; the match to TRBD2 covers 9 bases. The V gene's germline CDR1 is LGHNA and CDR2 YNFKEQ. The junction had 19 bases not matched to a gene; V was cut back by 6 bases and J by 10 bases. This CDR3 contains 17 residues.

The chain recombines TRBV7-7 with TRBJ2-6; D call uncertain. The V gene lost 0 bases and the J gene lost 12 bases, with 12 bases spanning the gap. Germline loops: CDR1 SSHAT, CDR2 FNYEAQ (reference sequence). CDR3 length: 14 amino acids. In DNA, the CDR3 is TGTGCCAGCAGCTTAGCGTTCCCCGCAGTCGTCCTGACTTTC. Residues: CASSLAFPAVVLTF. The full variable domain, completed using reference TRBV7-7 and TRBJ2-6, is GAGVSQSPRYKVTKRGQDVTLRCDPISSHATLYWYQQALGQGPEFLTYFNYEAQPDKSGLPSDRFSAERPEGSISTLTIQRTEQRDSAMYRCASSLAFPAVVLTFGAGSRLTVL.

V usage is TRBV19 and J usage is TRBJ1-1; D is possibly TRBD1 (6 bases). Trimming cost V 3 bases and J 4 bases, with 15 bases left between them. Per germline, CDR1 LNHDA and CDR2 SQIVND (reference sequence). The CDR3 has 15 residues. CDR3 loop: CASSMAGVRGTEAFF. In DNA form, the CDR3 reads TGTGCCAGTAGTATGGCAGGGGTGAGAGGCACTGAAGCTTTCTTT.

The chain links TRBV6-5 to TRBJ1-1; 8 bases fit TRBD1. CDR1 MNHEY and CDR2 SVGAGI come from the germline V gene. V dropped 6 bases and J dropped 4; count of bases not matched to a gene: 4. The CDR3 spans 13 residues. As DNA, the CDR3 is TGTGCCAGCAGGGCAGGGGGCTCCACTGAAGCTTTCTTT. It codes for CASRAGGSTEAFF.

The chain links TRBV2 to TRBJ2-4, with TRBD2 identical over 15 bases. The trim removed 1 base at V and 7 bases at J, leaving 5 bases unmatched. The CDR3 consists of 17 residues. Germline V CDR1 and CDR2: SNHLY, FYNNEI. The CDR3 sequence: CASSEGTSGGAKNIQYF. CDR3 in DNA: TGTGCCAGCAGTGAAGGGACTAGCGGGGGGGCTAAGAACATTCAGTACTTC.

V usage is TRBV30 and J usage is TRBJ1-4; perhaps TRBD1 as D (6 bases). CDR3 length: 13 residues. Trimming shortened V by 4 bases and J by 2 bases, and 8 bases separated the two germline ends. CDR1 and CDR2 (germline): GTSNPN, SVGIG (reference sequence). The DNA for the CDR3 is TGTGCCTGGAACAGGGCCACTAATGAAAAACTGTTTTTT. This encodes CAWNRATNEKLFF. The complete variable domain, with remaining parts taken from reference TRBV30 and TRBJ1-4, reads SQTIHQWPATLVQPVGSPLSLECTVEGTSNPNLYWYRQAAGRGLQLLFYSVGIGQISSEVPQNLSASRPQDRQFILSSKKLLLSDSGFYLCAWNRATNEKLFFGSGTQLSVL.

V gene TRBV7-6 combines with J gene TRBJ1-1; no clear D. Per the germline V gene, CDR1 is SGHVS and CDR2 is FNYEAQ. Trimming cost V 8 bases and J 0 bases, with 13 bases left between them. CDR3 length: 14 amino acids. The CDR3 reads CASFRGTMNTEAFF. CDR3 DNA: TGTGCCAGCTTTCGGGGAACTATGAACACTGAAGCTTTCTTT.

The CDR3 here is CATSRETGSNEKLFF. For the CDR3, the DNA is TGTGCCACCAGCAGGGAGACAGGGAGTAATGAAAAACTGTTTTTT. V is TRBV15 and J is TRBJ1-4; TRBD1 agrees at 7 bases. Germline-derived CDR1 and CDR2 are LNHNV and YYDKDF (reference sequence). Losses at the gene ends were 3 bases for V and 4 bases for J; bases not matched to a gene: 5. The CDR3 runs 15 residues.

This chain connects TRBV4-3 to TRBJ2-3; D call uncertain. The V gene's germline CDR1 is LGHNA and CDR2 YSLEER. This CDR3 region has 16 residues. V lost 3 bases to trimming and J lost 1 base, with 14 bases between them. CDR3: CASSQGPTVGTDTQYF. For the CDR3, the DNA is TGCGCCAGCAGCCAGGGCCCAACGGTAGGCACAGATACGCAGTATTTT.

This clone turned up a few times. The CDR3 here is CASSQDRGQPQHF. CDR3 in DNA: TGTGCCAGCAGCCAAGATCGGGGACAGCCCCAGCATTTT. This sequence joins TRBV4-2 and TRBJ1-5; D unclear. This CDR3 comprises 13 residues. Germline V lookup: CDR1 LGHNA, CDR2 YNFKEQ. Trimming removed 0 bases from V and 7 bases from J, with 7 bases in between.

In its sample, this clone was seen a few times. The chain joins TRBV7-8 to TRBJ1-5; perhaps TRBD1 as D (5 bases). This CDR3 spans 15 amino acids. Looked up from germline, CDR1 is SGHVS and CDR2 is FQNEAQ. V was pared by 2 bases and J by 2 bases, with 10 bases between. The CDR3 coding sequence is TGTGCCAGCAGCTTACGCAGGGATGGCAATCAGCCCCAGCATTTT. It encodes CASSLRRDGNQPQHF.

V gene TRBV4-1 combines with J gene TRBJ2-1, with 9 bases lining up with TRBD2. The V segment lost 4 bases and the J segment 4 bases; nucleotides outside the gene matches: 17. The CDR3 is made up of 19 amino acids. CDR1 is MGHRA and CDR2 is YSYEKL in the germline V gene. The CDR3 is CASSLVPSGAAASYNEQFF. The CDR3 nucleotides are TGCGCCAGCAGCCTTGTCCCTAGCGGGGCCGCCGCCTCTTACAATGAGCAGTTCTTC.

This chain links TRBV2 with TRBJ2-5, with a tentative D call TRBD2 (6 bases). The V gene's germline CDR1 is SNHLY and CDR2 FYNNEI. V was clipped by 6 bases and J by 0 bases, with 14 bases between them. CDR3 length: 15 residues. The CDR3 is CASRGLGGNQETQYF. DNA for the CDR3: TGTGCCAGCAGGGGACTTGGCGGCAACCAAGAGACCCAGTACTTC.

CDR3 protein: CASSLVLRTYEQYF. The CDR3 DNA reads as TGCGCCAGCAGCTTGGTTCTGAGAACCTACGAGCAGTACTTC. This sequence joins TRBV5-1 and TRBJ2-7; no definite D call. This CDR3 comprises 14 residues. V was cut by 0 bases and J by 2 bases, with 9 bases left in between. CDR1 is SGHRS and CDR2 is YFSETQ in the germline V gene.

The V and J genes are TRBV6-5 and TRBJ1-1; D ambiguous. Trimming left V 6 bases short and J 0 bases short, with 8 bases between. The CDR3 totals 13 residues. Germline loops: CDR1 MNHEY, CDR2 SVGAGI. In DNA form, the CDR3 reads TGTGCCAGCAGCTCCACAGTGAACACTGAAGCTTTCTTT. The encoded protein is CASSSTVNTEAFF.

This clone was detected once. The rearrangement joins TRBV20-1 to TRBJ2-3; TRBD2 matches 9 bases. The ends lost 5 bases at V and 7 bases at J; junction bases unmatched: 1. This CDR3 region has 11 residues. Germline assignment: CDR1 DFQATT and CDR2 SNEGSKA (reference sequence). Here the CDR3 DNA reads TGCAGTGCTGGACTAGCGCATACGCAGTATTTT. Translating gives CSAGLAHTQYF.

The gene calls are TRBV19 and TRBJ1-1, with D possibly being TRBD1 (6 bases). There are 17 residues in the CDR3. V gave up 3 bases and J gave up 2 bases, with 19 bases separating them. The germline V gene has CDR1 LNHDA and CDR2 SQIVND (reference sequence). CDR3 residues: CASSIAHYQTGNTEAFF. The DNA for the CDR3 is TGTGCCAGTAGTATCGCTCACTACCAGACAGGCAACACTGAAGCTTTCTTT.